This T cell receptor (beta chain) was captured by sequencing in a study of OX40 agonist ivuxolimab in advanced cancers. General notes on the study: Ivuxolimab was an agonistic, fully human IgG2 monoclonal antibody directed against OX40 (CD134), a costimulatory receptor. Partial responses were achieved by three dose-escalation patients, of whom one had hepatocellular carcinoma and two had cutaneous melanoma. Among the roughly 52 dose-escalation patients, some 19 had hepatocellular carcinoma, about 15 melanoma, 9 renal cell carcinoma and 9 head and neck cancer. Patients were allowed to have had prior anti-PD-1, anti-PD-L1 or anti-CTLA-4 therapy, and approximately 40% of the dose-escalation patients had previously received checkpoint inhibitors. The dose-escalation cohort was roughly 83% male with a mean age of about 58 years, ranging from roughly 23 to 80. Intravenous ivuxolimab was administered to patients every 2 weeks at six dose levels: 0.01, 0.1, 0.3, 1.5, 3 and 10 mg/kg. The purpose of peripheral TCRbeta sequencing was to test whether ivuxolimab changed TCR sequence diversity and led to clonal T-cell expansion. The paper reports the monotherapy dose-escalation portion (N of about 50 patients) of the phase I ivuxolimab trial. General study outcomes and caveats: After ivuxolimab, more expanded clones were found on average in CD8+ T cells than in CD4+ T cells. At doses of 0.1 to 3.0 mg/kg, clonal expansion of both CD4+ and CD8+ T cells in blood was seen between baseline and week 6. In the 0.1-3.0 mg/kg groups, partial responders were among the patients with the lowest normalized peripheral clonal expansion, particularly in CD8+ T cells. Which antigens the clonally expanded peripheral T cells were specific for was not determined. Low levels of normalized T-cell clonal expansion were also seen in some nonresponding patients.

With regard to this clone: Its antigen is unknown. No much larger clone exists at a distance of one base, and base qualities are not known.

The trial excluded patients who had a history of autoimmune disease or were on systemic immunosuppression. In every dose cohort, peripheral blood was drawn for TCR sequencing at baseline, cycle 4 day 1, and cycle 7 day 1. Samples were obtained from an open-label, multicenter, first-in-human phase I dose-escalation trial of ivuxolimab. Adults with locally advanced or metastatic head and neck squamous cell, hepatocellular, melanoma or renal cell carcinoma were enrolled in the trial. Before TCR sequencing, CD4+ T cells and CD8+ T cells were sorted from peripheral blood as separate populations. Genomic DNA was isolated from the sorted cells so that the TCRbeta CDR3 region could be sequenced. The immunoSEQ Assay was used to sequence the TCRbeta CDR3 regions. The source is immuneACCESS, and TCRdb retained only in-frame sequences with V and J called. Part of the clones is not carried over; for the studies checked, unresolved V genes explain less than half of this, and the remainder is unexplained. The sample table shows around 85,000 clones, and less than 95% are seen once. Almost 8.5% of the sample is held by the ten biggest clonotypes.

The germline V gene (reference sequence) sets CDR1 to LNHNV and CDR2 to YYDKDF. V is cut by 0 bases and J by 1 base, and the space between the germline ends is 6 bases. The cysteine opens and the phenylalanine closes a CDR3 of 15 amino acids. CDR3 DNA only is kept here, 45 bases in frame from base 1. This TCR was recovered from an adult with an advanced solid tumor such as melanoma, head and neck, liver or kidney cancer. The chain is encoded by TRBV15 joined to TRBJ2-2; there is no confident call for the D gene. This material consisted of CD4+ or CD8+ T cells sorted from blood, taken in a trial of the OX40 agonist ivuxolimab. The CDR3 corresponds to CATSRDQMNTGELFF. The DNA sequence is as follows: TGTGCCACCAGCAGAGACCAAATGAACACCGGGGAGCTGTTTTTT.